The 24 T cell receptor beta chains presented below share a single source sample, sequenced in a study of a mutant IDH1 vaccine in newly diagnosed glioma. Profiling relied on immunoSEQ multiplex PCR, and the TCRdb table lists in-frame clones only, not all of them. The sample holds tens of thousands of clones, about 92% seen once. Their target antigens are unknown. Specified time point: week 47, end of study. Vaccination used 300 ug of mutant IDH1 20-mer peptide per dose, with topical imiquimod. The sample consisted of PBMCs, taken from a glioma patient whose treatment included an IDH1 peptide vaccine. Receptors were obtained from a man between 35 and 55 years old with glioma.

In DNA form, the CDR3 reads TGCGCCAGCACCGTGACAGGGGGTGAAAAACTGTTTTTT. Translation: CASTVTGGEKLFF. This chain joins TRBV5-1 and TRBJ1-4; 9 positions agree with TRBD1. The germline CDR1 and CDR2 sequences are SGHRS and YFSETQ. This CDR3 is built from 13 residues. V dropped 6 bases and J dropped 7; count of bases not matched to a gene: 4.

The chain combines TRBV7-9 with TRBJ1-1; 8 nucleotides line up with TRBD1. CDR1 SEHNR and CDR2 FQNEAQ come from the germline V gene (reference sequence). The CDR3 extends over 15 amino acids. The V segment lost 4 bases and the J segment 0 bases; nucleotides outside the gene matches: 4. The CDR3 bases are TGTGCCAGCAGCTCGAGGGGACAGGTGAACACTGAAGCTTTCTTT. This sequence encodes CASSSRGQVNTEAFF.

This chain links TRBV6-5 with TRBJ1-2; 7 bases map to TRBD1. The CDR3 length is 14 residues. From germline, CDR1 is MNHEY and CDR2 SVGAGI. Losses at the gene ends were 2 bases for V and 4 bases for J; bases not matched to a gene: 4. The CDR3 DNA is TGTGCCAGCAGTTACGGCAGGGGGGTCTATGGCTACACCTTC. It codes for CASSYGRGVYGYTF.

V gene TRBV7-8 combines with J gene TRBJ1-4; D perhaps matches TRBD1 (5 bases). The CDR3 spans 16 residues. The germline V and J ends were trimmed by 3 bases and 5 bases, with 16 bases remaining between them. CDR1 and CDR2 from the germline V gene are SGHVS and FQNEAQ. Here the CDR3 reads CASSFIWRGANEKLFF. The CDR3 DNA is TGTGCCAGCAGCTTCATTTGGCGCGGGGCCAATGAAAAACTGTTTTTT.

The chain uses TRBV14 and TRBJ2-5; the match to TRBD2 covers 9 bases. The CDR3 has 15 residues. CDR1 SGHDN and CDR2 FVKESK come from the germline V gene. V shed 0 bases and J 6 bases; nucleotides not matched to a gene: 5. Written as DNA, the CDR3 is TGTGCCAGCAGCCAAGATGGTAGCGGGAGACAGACCCAGTACTTC. Its protein is CASSQDGSGRQTQYF.

J is TRBJ2-7 and V is TRBV11-2; TRBD2 agrees at 8 bases. The CDR3 extends over 14 amino acids. The germline V gene has CDR1 SGHAT and CDR2 FQNNGV. J gave up 2 bases and V 6 bases, and 6 bases lay outside the gene matches. This chain's CDR3 is CASRQTSATYEQYF. The CDR3, as DNA: TGTGCCAGCAGGCAGACTAGCGCTACCTACGAGCAGTACTTC. The whole variable domain, remainder taken from reference TRBV11-2 and TRBJ2-7, is EAGVAQSPRYKIIEKRQSVAFWCNPISGHATLYWYQQILGQGPKLLIQFQNNGVVDDSQLPKDRFSAERLKGVDSTLKIQPAKLEDSAVYLCASRQTSATYEQYFGPGTRLTVT.

This chain links TRBV14 with TRBJ1-3; TRBD1 might be the D (6 bases). Between the trimmed V and J ends, which lost 3 bases and 4 bases, there was a span of 31 bases. This CDR3 spans 21 amino acids. Germline lookup yields CDR1 SGHDN and CDR2 FVKESK. The CDR3 region has the DNA TGTGCCAGCAGCCATGACACGTGGTCAGGGGATTTTCAGGATGTCGGAAACACCATATATTTT. The encoded protein is CASSHDTWSGDFQDVGNTIYF.

The V gene is TRBV19, the J gene TRBJ2-7; 8 nucleotides line up with TRBD2. V dropped 3 bases and J dropped 8; count of bases not matched to a gene: 15. This CDR3 is built from 16 residues. Germline V gene data show CDR1 as LNHDA and CDR2 as SQIVND (reference sequence). CDR3 nucleotides: TGTGCCAGTAGTATCAAGGCTGCTAGCGGGTGGAGCAAGCAGTACTTC. It is translated as CASSIKAASGWSKQYF.

The CDR3 region is CASEGAGGKTQTDTQYF. The DNA for the CDR3 is TGTGCCAGCGAGGGAGCGGGAGGGAAGACCCAGACAGATACGCAGTATTTT. The chain employs TRBV2 and TRBJ2-3; TRBD2 aligns across 10 bases. The CDR3 totals 17 residues. From germline, CDR1 is SNHLY and CDR2 FYNNEI. V dropped 8 bases and J dropped 3; count of bases not matched to a gene: 14.

The chain recombines TRBV15 with TRBJ1-2; 7 bases align to TRBD1. V lost 3 bases, J lost 1 base, and 8 bases stayed unmatched. The germline gives CDR1 LNHNV, CDR2 YYDKDF (reference sequence). CDR3 length: 16 residues. The CDR3 reads CATSRGPGQNNYGYTF. Written as DNA, the CDR3 is TGTGCCACCAGCAGGGGGCCGGGACAGAATAACTATGGCTACACCTTC.

This chain uses TRBV18 with TRBJ2-3; no firm D call. Trimming took 3 bases from V and 5 from J, leaving 15 bases between them. Germline V lookup: CDR1 KGHSH, CDR2 LQKENI. This CDR3 is 15 amino acids long. This CDR3 reads CASSPSDPWGDTQYF. As DNA, the CDR3 is TGTGCCAGCTCACCCTCAGACCCTTGGGGAGATACGCAGTATTTT.

This clone was seen once. The chain is built from TRBV7-2 and TRBJ2-5; D is possibly TRBD1 or TRBD2 (6 bases each). The CDR3 covers 15 residues. Trimming took 1 base from V and 1 from J, leaving 10 bases between them. CDR1 and CDR2 (germline): SGHTA, FQGNSA. CDR3 nucleotide sequence: TGTGCCAGCAGCTTAGAAGGGGGGACCCAAGAGACCCAGTACTTC. Amino acids: CASSLEGGTQETQYF.

The V call is TRBV19, the J call TRBJ2-6; 9 nucleotides agree with TRBD1. CDR1 is LNHDA and CDR2 is SQIVND in the germline V gene (reference sequence). V lost 8 bases to trimming and J lost 4 bases; unmatched junction nucleotides: 15. The CDR3 length is 18 residues. The chain's CDR3 is CASQGPRDRVRGANVLTF. As DNA, the CDR3 is TGTGCCAGTCAAGGCCCCCGGGACAGGGTTCGAGGGGCCAACGTCCTGACTTTC.

The chain recombines TRBV5-1 with TRBJ2-5; D gene uncertain. In germline, CDR1 is SGHRS, CDR2 YFSETQ. The V end was cut by 4 bases, the J end by 4 bases, with 8 bases between. This CDR3 is built from 12 residues. The CDR3 DNA reads TGCGCCAGCAGCCGTGAGCGAGAGACCCAGTACTTC. It specifies CASSRERETQYF.

The chain links TRBV4-3 to TRBJ1-2; TRBD1 agrees at 7 bases. The CDR3 runs to 12 residues. The J segment lost 10 bases and the V segment lost 4 bases, leaving 6 bases of the junction unmatched. The V gene's germline CDR1 is LGHNA and CDR2 YSLEER. The CDR3, as DNA: TGCGCCAGCAGCCGAGCACAGGGGCACTACACCTTC. Translated: CASSRAQGHYTF.

CDR3 nucleotide sequence: TGTGCCAGCAGCCCCGCCAAGTTAGGGATGAACACTGAAGCTTTCTTT. It codes for CASSPAKLGMNTEAFF. The V gene is TRBV5-5, the J gene TRBJ1-1; D remains ambiguous. Germline V CDR1 and CDR2: SGHKS, YYEKEE (reference sequence). This CDR3 comprises 16 residues. The V end was cut by 4 bases, the J end by 0 bases, with 16 bases between.

The rearrangement links TRBV19 to TRBJ1-1; a possible D gene is TRBD1 (5 bases). Trimming stripped 3 bases from V and 5 bases from J, with 16 bases between. Germline lookup yields CDR1 LNHDA and CDR2 SQIVND (reference sequence). The CDR3 has 15 amino acids. Here the CDR3 DNA reads TGTGCCAGTAGTATCTTTGGGGCTCGGGGGACTGAAGCTTTCTTT. Its protein is CASSIFGARGTEAFF.

The chain employs TRBV6-1 and TRBJ2-3, with D unclear. This CDR3 comprises 15 residues. From germline, CDR1 is MNHNS and CDR2 SASEGT. Trimming took off 9 bases at V and 0 bases at J, with 16 bases between the two ends. CDR3 in amino acids: CASALLNPSTDTQYF. The CDR3 bases are TGTGCCAGTGCATTACTGAATCCTAGCACAGATACGCAGTATTTT.

The chain has TRBV5-1 and TRBJ1-1, with D possibly TRBD1 on 6 matching bases. This CDR3 contains 16 residues. Germline V gene sequence: CDR1 SGHRS, CDR2 YFSETQ. The V end lost 3 bases, the J end lost 4 bases, and 19 bases lay between the germline ends. The CDR3, as DNA: TGCGCCAGCAGCTCTGGATGGGGCAGGGGAGGCACTGAAGCTTTCTTT. Protein product: CASSSGWGRGGTEAFF.

The chain employs TRBV5-1 and TRBJ1-5; D is uncertain. The germline V gene has CDR1 SGHRS and CDR2 YFSETQ. This CDR3 has 15 amino acids. With 1 base removed from V and 1 base from J, the gap between germline ends came to 9 bases. CDR3 nucleotides: TGCGCCAGCAGCTTGTGGGGAGGGAGCAATCAGCCCCAGCATTTT. Protein sequence: CASSLWGGSNQPQHF.

This chain connects TRBV9 to TRBJ2-5, with unresolved D. Trimming cost V 0 bases and J 1 base, with 10 bases left between them. The CDR3 loop spans 15 amino acids. Germline assignment: CDR1 SGDLS and CDR2 YYNGEE. CDR3 coding DNA: TGTGCCAGCAGCGTAGGATCATTACCCCAAGAGACCCAGTACTTC. Residues: CASSVGSLPQETQYF.

V usage is TRBV30 and J usage is TRBJ2-3; no clear D gene. Germline-derived CDR1 and CDR2 are GTSNPN and SVGIG (reference sequence). The CDR3 consists of 13 residues. Trimming removed 2 bases at V and 4 bases at J, with 10 bases between. Here the CDR3 DNA reads TGTGCCTGGAGTCCCATGCACGCAGATACGCAGTATTTT. This codes for CAWSPMHADTQYF. The full variable domain, in which reference TRBV30 and TRBJ2-3 provide the parts outside the CDR3, is SQTIHQWPATLVQPVGSPLSLECTVEGTSNPNLYWYRQAAGRGLQLLFYSVGIGQISSEVPQNLSASRPQDRQFILSSKKLLLSDSGFYLCAWSPMHADTQYFGPGTRLTVL.

This rearrangement joins TRBV2 to TRBJ2-1; D is unclear. Per the germline V gene, CDR1 is SNHLY and CDR2 is FYNNEI. Trimming took 2 bases from V and 10 from J, leaving 12 bases between them. This CDR3 comprises 13 residues. The CDR3 reads CASSELLRGEQFF. The CDR3, as DNA: TGTGCCAGCAGTGAATTATTGAGAGGCGAGCAGTTCTTC.

The gene calls are TRBV2 and TRBJ2-2; 8 nucleotides agree with TRBD1. CDR3 length: 12 residues. The germline V gene encodes CDR1 SNHLY and CDR2 FYNNEI. The V gene end was trimmed by 5 bases and the J gene end by 13 bases; junction bases not matched to a gene: 6. As DNA, the CDR3 is TGTGCCAGCAGTCGAGGCAGGGGGCGGCTGTTTTTT. This gives the protein CASSRGRGRLFF.